Reported below is one TCR beta chain. The target antigen is unknown. These data originate in a study of shared clonotypes between healthy human individuals. Overall study: Used for every donor were three CD4 naive, three CD4 memory, two CD8 naive and one CD8 memory plate.

It was at deep level that the assay was run. Sequencing used immunoSEQ multiplex PCR; TCRdb keeps in-frame clones, though not all of them. The sample carries around 1.9 million clones, 93% recorded once. V gave up 6 bases and J gave up 5 bases, with 17 bases separating them. The germline gives CDR1 MNHNS, CDR2 SASEGT. The CDR3 is 14 amino acids. The study, taken as a whole, reports: Naive subsets, compared against memory subsets, generally had larger estimated richness values.

Naive-designated CD8 cells lacked CD45RO, were positively enriched for CCR7, and omitted terminally differentiated effector memory CD45RA+ cells. Donors were healthy HIV-negative adults without recently reported acute infections or vaccinations. This sequence was found in a man aged 18 to 30 in good health. Some clones in this sample may be carry-over from other donors' samples. This chain links TRBV6-1 with TRBJ2-7, with a weak D call TRBD2 (5 bases). The sequencing input was naive CD8+ T cells from PBMCs. CDR3 protein: CASRHLGAVHEQYF. The CDR3 DNA reads TGTGCCAGCAGGCACCTAGGAGCGGTTCACGAGCAGTACTTC.